This entry lists 29 T cell receptor beta chains sequenced from one sample in a study of technical replicates of blood from several donors. Measured with immunoSEQ multiplex PCR; TCRdb has only the in-frame clones, and not every one. This table has 60,000 to 85,000 clones, roughly 91% appearing once. Sequenced: T cells isolated from PBMCs. Every receptor here comes from a human donor in good health.

The V and J genes are TRBV5-1 and TRBJ2-7; D is unresolved. CDR3 length: 11 amino acids. In germline, CDR1 is SGHRS, CDR2 YFSETQ. The germline V and J ends were trimmed by 3 bases and 7 bases, with 8 bases remaining between them. CDR3: CASSSLMEQYF. CDR3 DNA sequence: TGCGCCAGCAGCTCCTTAATGGAGCAGTACTTC.

V and J are TRBV28 and TRBJ1-5, with TRBD1 as a possible D gene (5 bases). V was pared by 11 bases and J by 4 bases, with 15 bases between. Germline CDR1 and CDR2: MDHEN and SYDVKM. CDR3 length: 13 amino acids. In nucleotides, the CDR3 is TGTGCCGGTAGCAGGGTCGAGAATCAGCCCCAGCATTTT. It translates to CAGSRVENQPQHF.

This clone was found once. This chain links TRBV2 with TRBJ1-2, with D perhaps matching TRBD1 (6 bases). Germline assignment: CDR1 SNHLY and CDR2 FYNNEI. The CDR3 runs to 13 residues. The ends were cut back, 4 bases at V and 7 bases at J, with 13 bases in the middle. The CDR3 nucleotides are TGTGCCAGCAGTGGCTACAGGGTTTTTGGCTACACCTTC. Its translation: CASSGYRVFGYTF.

The V call is TRBV28, the J call TRBJ2-7; 13 nucleotides match TRBD2. Germline CDR1 reads MDHEN; CDR2 reads SYDVKM. Trimming cost V 7 bases and J 7 bases; bases outside gene matches: 7. This CDR3 is 14 amino acids long. CDR3 DNA sequence: TGTGCCAGCAACCTCCCGGGACTAGCGGGGGAGCAGTACTTC. Amino acids: CASNLPGLAGEQYF.

This chain links TRBV27 with TRBJ2-5, with TRBD1 matching over 11 bases. This CDR3 has 17 amino acids. Germline CDR1 and CDR2: MNHEY and SMNVEV (reference sequence). The J segment lost 2 bases and the V segment lost 5 bases, leaving 10 bases of the junction unmatched. CDR3 residues: CASSPLLGQGAQETQYF. CDR3 in DNA: TGTGCCAGCAGTCCCTTGTTAGGACAGGGGGCTCAAGAGACCCAGTACTTC.

The genes are TRBV5-1 and TRBJ2-3, with TRBD1 matching over 9 bases. J lost 4 bases, V lost 4 bases, and 16 bases had no gene match. The CDR3 consists of 18 residues. CDR1 SGHRS and CDR2 YFSETQ come from the germline V gene. CDR3 loop: CASSLRYGTGKGPDTQYF. The CDR3 DNA reads TGCGCCAGCAGCCTACGGTATGGGACAGGGAAGGGGCCAGATACGCAGTATTTT.

The V call is TRBV5-1, the J call TRBJ1-4; TRBD1 aligns across 7 bases. The germline V gene has CDR1 SGHRS and CDR2 YFSETQ. J was trimmed by 6 bases and V by 5 bases; bases with no gene match: 4. The CDR3 is made up of 13 amino acids. For the CDR3, the DNA is TGCGCCAGCAGAACCGGGACAGATGAAAAACTGTTTTTT. Its protein product is CASRTGTDEKLFF.

The J gene is TRBJ2-3, the V gene TRBV7-9, with TRBD2 identical over 8 bases. The germline V gene has CDR1 SEHNR and CDR2 FQNEAQ (reference sequence). CDR3 length: 19 residues. The V gene end was trimmed by 2 bases and the J gene end by 2 bases; junction bases not matched to a gene: 15. CDR3 amino acids: CASSLLLRPREGDTDTQYF. CDR3 DNA: TGTGCCAGCAGCTTACTGTTGAGACCCCGGGAGGGGGACACAGATACGCAGTATTTT.

This clone has just one count. The J gene is TRBJ2-3, the V gene TRBV21-1; the table's D gene call, TRBD2, was not cross checked with the DNA. TRBV21-1 is marked as a pseudogene. The length of the CDR3 is 16 residues. As DNA, the CDR3 is TGTGCCAGCAGCAGGGGTGATCCGGGGATTTGGGATACGCAGTATTTT. This codes for CASSRGDPGIWDTQYF.

The J gene is TRBJ1-1, the V gene TRBV6-5, with 7 bases identical to TRBD1. The germline V gene has CDR1 MNHEY and CDR2 SVGAGI. The V gene end was trimmed by 6 bases and the J gene end by 4 bases; junction bases not matched to a gene: 5. The CDR3 length is 13 residues. The CDR3 reads CASRTGMTTEAFF. The CDR3 DNA follows: TGTGCCAGCAGGACAGGGATGACCACTGAAGCTTTCTTT.

Points on this clone: At one end, the junction sequence differs from germline, possibly due to a read error. The chain combines TRBV7-7 with TRBJ2-5; 14 bases align to TRBD2. Germline values: CDR1 SSHAT, CDR2 FNYEAQ (reference sequence). CDR3 length equals 19 residues. DNA of the CDR3: TGTGCTAGCAGCTCCGGGACTAGCGGGAGCGTTAATAGGGGGGAGACCCAGTACTTC. It encodes CASSSGTSGSVNRGETQYF.

The chain employs TRBV28 and TRBJ2-1; tentatively, D is TRBD1 (6 bases). Germline loops: CDR1 MDHEN, CDR2 SYDVKM. The CDR3 runs 13 residues. Trimming cost V 7 bases and J 7 bases, with 14 bases left between them. The CDR3 nucleotides are TGTGCCAGCAACGCAGGGGTGTGGAATGAGCAGTTCTTC. It yields the protein CASNAGVWNEQFF.

The V gene is TRBV15, the J gene TRBJ2-2; D remains ambiguous. Trimming pared 0 bases from V and 3 bases from J, leaving 8 bases between. This CDR3 region has 15 residues. CDR1 and CDR2 from the germline V gene are LNHNV and YYDKDF (reference sequence). CDR3 sequence: CATSREEVDTGELFF. The CDR3 nucleotides are TGTGCCACCAGCAGAGAAGAGGTAGACACCGGGGAGCTGTTTTTT.

The CDR3 coding sequence is TGTGCCAGCAGAGCAGGGTGGACTGAAGCTTTCTTT. Translation: CASRAGWTEAFF. The chain has TRBV6-1 and TRBJ1-1; a possible D gene is TRBD1 (5 bases). The germline gives CDR1 MNHNS, CDR2 SASEGT. V was pared by 6 bases and J by 5 bases, with 10 bases between. This CDR3 is built from 12 residues.

This sequence joins TRBV9 and TRBJ1-1; 7 positions agree with TRBD1. Germline V lookup: CDR1 SGDLS, CDR2 YYNGEE. V was clipped by 3 bases and J by 1 base; unmatched bases: 3. The CDR3 is 14 residues long. CDR3 residues: CASSARTGNTEAFF. Here the CDR3 DNA reads TGTGCCAGCAGCGCCAGGACAGGGAACACTGAAGCTTTCTTT.

This clone was detected only once. The V gene is TRBV30, the J gene TRBJ2-2; 11 bases line up with TRBD1. Germline lookup yields CDR1 GTSNPN and CDR2 SVGIG (reference sequence). The ends lost 2 bases at V and 5 bases at J; junction bases unmatched: 7. The CDR3 runs to 16 residues. The CDR3 is CAWSPGTGGWTGELFF. The DNA for the CDR3 is TGTGCCTGGAGTCCCGGGACAGGGGGTTGGACCGGGGAGCTGTTTTTT.

The chain uses TRBV10-3 and TRBJ1-1, with TRBD1 identical over 7 bases. Unmatched junction bases numbered 12, after V lost 8 bases and J lost 6 bases. Germline V gene data show CDR1 as ENHRY and CDR2 as SYGVKD. This CDR3 is 14 amino acids long. The CDR3 loop reads CAIADFRQGAEAFF. The CDR3 DNA sequence: TGTGCCATCGCTGATTTTCGACAGGGCGCTGAAGCTTTCTTT.

The chain's CDR3 is CASSFQRIYEQYF. The CDR3 DNA sequence: TGTGCCAGCAGCTTTCAGCGGATCTACGAGCAGTACTTC. The rearrangement joins TRBV7-2 to TRBJ2-7, with a tentative D call TRBD2 (5 bases). V was clipped by 3 bases and J by 3 bases, with 9 bases between them. This CDR3 has 13 residues. Germline CDR1 reads SGHTA; CDR2 reads FQGNSA.

This chain joins TRBV6-4 and TRBJ2-7; 7 positions match TRBD2. Germline V CDR1 and CDR2: MRHNA, SNTAGT. The J segment lost 5 bases and the V segment lost 6 bases, leaving 13 bases of the junction unmatched. This CDR3 has 15 residues. CDR3 region: CASRSGGRGGNEQYF. The CDR3 bases are TGTGCCAGCAGGTCGGGGGGACGAGGAGGGAACGAGCAGTACTTC.

The V and J genes are TRBV5-1 and TRBJ1-1, with D perhaps TRBD1 (6 bases). V lost 4 bases, J lost 1 base, and 14 bases lay in between. Germline CDR1 is SGHRS and CDR2 is YFSETQ. The CDR3 length is 15 residues. The CDR3: CASSPPGGPNTEAFF. The CDR3 nucleotides read TGCGCCAGCAGCCCCCCGGGGGGGCCGAACACTGAAGCTTTCTTT.

This clone was recorded only once. The chain has TRBV7-3 and TRBJ1-2; tentatively, D is TRBD1 (6 bases). Trimming removed 6 bases at V and 5 bases at J, with 13 bases between. Germline lookup yields CDR1 SGHTA and CDR2 FQGTGA. The CDR3 is made up of 13 amino acids. The CDR3, as DNA: TGTGCCAGCAGTTCGGAAGGGGGTTATGGCTACACCTTC. Its translation: CASSSEGGYGYTF.

V usage is TRBV5-1 and J usage is TRBJ2-2, with D possibly TRBD1 on 5 matching bases. This CDR3 is built from 14 residues. V was shortened by 3 bases and J by 1 base, with 7 bases between the two germline ends. Germline CDR1 SGHRS, CDR2 YFSETQ. This CDR3 reads CASSSRENTGELFF. The CDR3, as DNA: TGCGCCAGCAGCTCCAGGGAGAACACCGGGGAGCTGTTTTTT.

The gene calls are TRBV9 and TRBJ1-2, with a tentative D call TRBD1 (6 bases). The V gene lost 3 bases and the J gene lost 4 bases, with 16 bases spanning the gap. CDR3 size: 15 residues. CDR1 SGDLS and CDR2 YYNGEE come from the germline V gene. CDR3 coding DNA: TGTGCCAGCAGCGGGGGGCTCGGGACACTCTATGGCTACACCTTC. It is translated as CASSGGLGTLYGYTF.

The rearrangement uses TRBV10-1 and TRBJ2-3, with TRBD1 identical over 8 bases. Per germline, CDR1 WNHNN and CDR2 SYGVQD (reference sequence). With V trimmed by 3 bases and J by 6 bases, 8 bases remained unmatched. The CDR3 consists of 15 residues. This chain's CDR3 is CASSDTGTGGDTQYF. The CDR3 DNA follows: TGCGCCAGCAGTGACACCGGGACAGGAGGGGATACGCAGTATTTT.

The genes are TRBV5-1 and TRBJ1-1; D remains unclear. V lost 1 base to trimming and J lost 2 bases, with 6 bases between them. The CDR3 length is 13 residues. Germline CDR1 SGHRS, CDR2 YFSETQ. CDR3 sequence: CASSLTRNTEAFF. The DNA of the CDR3 is TGCGCCAGCAGCTTGACCAGAAACACTGAAGCTTTCTTT.

The rearrangement joins TRBV2 to TRBJ1-1, with 7 bases fitting TRBD1. V lost 9 bases and J lost 1; bases outside the gene matches: 8. In germline, CDR1 is SNHLY, CDR2 FYNNEI. The CDR3 length is 14 residues. CDR3 region: CAREVYRGNTEAFF. DNA for the CDR3: TGTGCCAGGGAAGTCTACAGGGGGAACACTGAAGCTTTCTTT.

The V gene is TRBV29-1, the J gene TRBJ1-3; D is perhaps TRBD1 (5 bases). CDR3 length: 13 residues. Germline V lookup: CDR1 SQVTM, CDR2 ANQGSEA. Trimming removed 6 bases from V and 3 bases from J, with 12 bases in between. The CDR3 reads CSVQGLVGNTIYF. The DNA of the CDR3 is TGCAGCGTCCAGGGTTTGGTTGGAAACACCATATATTTT. Full variable domain (rest looked up from reference TRBV29-1 and TRBJ1-3): SAVISQKPSRDICQRGTSLTIQCQVDSQVTMMFWYRQQPGQSLTLIATANQGSEATYESGFVIDKFPISRPNLTFSTLTVSNMSPEDSSIYLCSVQGLVGNTIYFGEGSWLTVV.

The V call is TRBV5-1, the J call TRBJ2-5; 11 nucleotides agree with TRBD2. The J segment lost 7 bases and the V segment lost 2 bases, leaving 10 bases of the junction unmatched. The germline CDR1 and CDR2 sequences are SGHRS and YFSETQ. CDR3 size: 16 residues. For the CDR3, the DNA is TGCGCCAGCAGCTTTAAAACTAGCGGGAGTGGGGGGACCCAGTACTTC. Translating gives CASSFKTSGSGGTQYF.

The CDR3 nucleotides are TGTGCCAGTAGTATGGTCCCAGGGGTCACTGAAGCTTTCTTT. Translation gives CASSMVPGVTEAFF. The chain carries TRBV19 and TRBJ1-1, with a possible D match to TRBD1 (6 bases). This CDR3 has 14 residues. The germline V gene has CDR1 LNHDA and CDR2 SQIVND (reference sequence). V lost 3 bases to trimming and J lost 4 bases, with 12 bases between them.